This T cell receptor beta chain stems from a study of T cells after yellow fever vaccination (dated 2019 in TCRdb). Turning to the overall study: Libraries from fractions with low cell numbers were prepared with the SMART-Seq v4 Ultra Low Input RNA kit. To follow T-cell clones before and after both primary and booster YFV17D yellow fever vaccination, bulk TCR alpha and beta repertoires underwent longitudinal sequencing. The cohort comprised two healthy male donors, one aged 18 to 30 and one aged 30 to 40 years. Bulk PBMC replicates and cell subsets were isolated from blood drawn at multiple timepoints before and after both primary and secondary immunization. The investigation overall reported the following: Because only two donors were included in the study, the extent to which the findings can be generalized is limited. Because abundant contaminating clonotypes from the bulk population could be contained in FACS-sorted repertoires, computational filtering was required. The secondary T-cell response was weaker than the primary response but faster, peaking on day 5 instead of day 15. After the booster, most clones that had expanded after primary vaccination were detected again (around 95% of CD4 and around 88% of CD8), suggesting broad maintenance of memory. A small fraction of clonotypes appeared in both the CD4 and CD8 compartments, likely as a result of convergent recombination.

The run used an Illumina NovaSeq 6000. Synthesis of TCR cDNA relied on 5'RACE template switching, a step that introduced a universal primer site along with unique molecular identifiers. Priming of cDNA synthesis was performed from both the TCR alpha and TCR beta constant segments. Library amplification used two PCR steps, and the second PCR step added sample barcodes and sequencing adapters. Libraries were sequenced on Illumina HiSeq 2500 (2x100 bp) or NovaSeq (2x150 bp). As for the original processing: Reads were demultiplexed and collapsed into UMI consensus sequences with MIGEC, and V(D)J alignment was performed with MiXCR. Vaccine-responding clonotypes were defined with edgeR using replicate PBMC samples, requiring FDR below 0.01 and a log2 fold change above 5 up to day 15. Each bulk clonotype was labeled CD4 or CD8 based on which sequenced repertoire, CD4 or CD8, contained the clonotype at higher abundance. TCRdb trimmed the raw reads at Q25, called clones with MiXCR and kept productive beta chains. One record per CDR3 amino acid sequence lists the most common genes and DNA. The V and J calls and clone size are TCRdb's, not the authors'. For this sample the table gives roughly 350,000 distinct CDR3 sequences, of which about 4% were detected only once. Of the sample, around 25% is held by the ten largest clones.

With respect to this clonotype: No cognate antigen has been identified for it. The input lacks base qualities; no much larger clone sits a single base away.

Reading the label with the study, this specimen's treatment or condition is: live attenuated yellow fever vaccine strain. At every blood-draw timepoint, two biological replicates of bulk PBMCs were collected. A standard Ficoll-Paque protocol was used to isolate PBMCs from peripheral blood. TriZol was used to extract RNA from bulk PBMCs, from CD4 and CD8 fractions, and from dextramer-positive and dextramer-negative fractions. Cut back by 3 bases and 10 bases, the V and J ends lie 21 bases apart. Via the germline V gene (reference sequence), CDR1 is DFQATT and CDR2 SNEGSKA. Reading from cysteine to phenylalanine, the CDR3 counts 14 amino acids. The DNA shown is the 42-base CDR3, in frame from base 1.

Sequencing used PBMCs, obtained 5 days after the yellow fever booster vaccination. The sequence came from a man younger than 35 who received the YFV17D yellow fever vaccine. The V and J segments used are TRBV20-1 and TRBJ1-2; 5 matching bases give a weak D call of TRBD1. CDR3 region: CSASMVSGSWDYTF. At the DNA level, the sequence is TGCAGTGCTAGCATGGTTTCAGGGTCATGGGACTACACCTTC.